Below, 27 T cell receptor beta chains from the same sample are listed, as sequenced in a study of T-cell reconstitution after alpha-beta-depleted transplantation in children. Library preparation (for TCRbeta) was performed with unique molecular identifiers. MiXCR, applied by TCRdb to the PCR reads, yields one record per CDR3 protein. The sample shows a few hundred thousand distinct CDR3 sequences, 10% of them seen only once. The sequenced sample was PBMCs from the stem cell graft donor, obtained from the stem cell graft. All receptors derive from a human donor who donated a stem cell graft to a child with acute lymphoblastic leukemia.

As concerns this clonotype: A read error may be the cause here, since a much bigger clone is one base away. The chain has TRBV12-3 or TRBV12-4 and TRBJ2-7; D is undetermined. CDR3 length equals 11 residues. CDR3 region: CTSSLKYEQYF. CDR3 nucleotide sequence: TGTACCAGCAGTTTAAAGTACGAGCAGTACTTC.

The chain carries TRBV6-6 and TRBJ1-2; tentatively, D is TRBD1 (5 bases). V lost 7 bases and J 6 bases, leaving 15 bases between the germline ends. The germline V gene has CDR1 MNHNY and CDR2 SVGAGI (reference sequence). CDR3 size: 13 residues. The chain's CDR3 is CASTGTAYHGYTF. In nucleotides, the CDR3 is TGTGCCAGCACTGGGACTGCGTACCATGGCTACACCTTC.

V gene TRBV27 combines with J gene TRBJ2-1, with D possibly matching TRBD1 (5 bases). The V end was cut by 0 bases, the J end by 7 bases, with 10 bases between. The germline CDR1 and CDR2 sequences are MNHEY and SMNVEV (reference sequence). There are 14 residues in the CDR3. Here the CDR3 DNA reads TGTGCCAGCAGTTTATCTGGGGCCGGAAATGAGCAGTTCTTC. Translation gives CASSLSGAGNEQFF.

The table lists this clonotype with a few counts. The chain employs TRBV10-3 and TRBJ2-7; D gene ambiguous. V was clipped by 7 bases and J by 3 bases, with 19 bases between them. There are 15 residues in the CDR3. CDR1 and CDR2 (germline): ENHRY, SYGVKD. Here the CDR3 DNA reads TGTGCCATCACCGAAGACGTTGGTGCCCACTACGAGCAGTACTTC. Encoded protein: CAITEDVGAHYEQYF.

The V and J genes are TRBV20-1 and TRBJ2-5, with D perhaps TRBD2 (5 bases). The CDR3 is made up of 15 amino acids. Germline V CDR1 and CDR2: DFQATT, SNEGSKA (reference sequence). Trimming took off 0 bases at V and 5 bases at J, with 16 bases between the two ends. CDR3: CSARDPGEGIETQYF. The CDR3 DNA reads as TGCAGTGCTAGAGATCCGGGTGAGGGCATCGAGACCCAGTACTTC.

This clonotype has at least ten counts. V usage is TRBV7-6 and J usage is TRBJ2-7; TRBD2 aligns across 8 bases. CDR3 length equals 15 residues. Germline CDR1 is SGHVS and CDR2 is FNYEAQ. Trimming removed 1 base from V and 2 bases from J; junction bases left unmatched: 4. The CDR3 region has the DNA TGTGCCAGCAGCTTAGATACTAGCGGAGCCTACGAGCAGTACTTC. It specifies CASSLDTSGAYEQYF.

This clonotype appeared a few times. CDR3 protein: CATSRRQGSFSSGNTIYF. As DNA, the CDR3 is TGTGCCACCAGCAGACGACAGGGGTCCTTCAGCTCTGGAAACACCATATATTTT. The rearrangement uses TRBV15 and TRBJ1-3; 8 bases match TRBD1. V trimming: 2 bases; J trimming: 0 bases; junction bases outside the gene matches: 9. Germline V gene data show CDR1 as LNHNV and CDR2 as YYDKDF (reference sequence). This CDR3 has 18 residues.

This clonotype showed up just a few times. V gene TRBV20-1 combines with J gene TRBJ1-6, with TRBD1 identical over 10 bases. J gave up 8 bases and V 6 bases, and 16 bases lay outside the gene matches. Germline values: CDR1 DFQATT, CDR2 SNEGSKA (reference sequence). There are 17 residues in the CDR3. CDR3 DNA sequence: TGCAGTGCGAGGGACAGGGGTGTCTCAAGCTCCTATTCACCCCTCCACTTT. It specifies CSARDRGVSSSYSPLHF.

The gene calls are TRBV3-1 and TRBJ2-2, with D uncertain. This CDR3 has 14 amino acids. Trimming removed 3 bases at V and 5 bases at J, with 10 bases between. Germline lookup yields CDR1 LGHDT and CDR2 YNNKEL (reference sequence). For the CDR3, the DNA is TGTGCCAGCAGCCACCGGGTGGTAACCGGGGAGCTGTTTTTT. This codes for CASSHRVVTGELFF. The variable domain in full, completed from reference TRBV3-1 and TRBJ2-2, reads DTAVSQTPKYLVTQMGNDKSIKCEQNLGHDTMYWYKQDSKKFLKIMFSYNNKELIINETVPNRFSPKSPDKAHLNLHINSLELGDSAVYFCASSHRVVTGELFFGEGSRLTVL.

In its sample, this clonotype was seen many times. The CDR3 nucleotides read TGTGCCAGCGTAGGGACGCCGGTTAAGGGAGAGCAGTACTTC. It specifies CASVGTPVKGEQYF. This chain links TRBV28 with TRBJ2-7; D could derive from TRBD1 or TRBD2 (5 bases each). CDR1 is MDHEN, CDR2 SYDVKM, per germline. Trimming removed 8 bases at V and 7 bases at J, with 21 bases between. There are 14 residues in the CDR3.

This clonotype was picked up many times. This chain links TRBV7-8 with TRBJ1-1; D not certain. CDR3 size: 19 residues. Germline V CDR1 and CDR2: SGHVS, FQNEAQ. V was clipped by 4 bases and J by 4 bases, with 28 bases between them. This CDR3 reads CASSSLYKGIGREATEAFF. CDR3 bases: TGTGCCAGCAGCTCGCTGTATAAGGGTATAGGGAGGGAGGCCACTGAAGCTTTCTTT.

This chain connects TRBV4-3 to TRBJ2-3; D ambiguous. The germline V and J ends were trimmed by 3 bases and 1 base, with 5 bases remaining between them. CDR3 length: 13 residues. Germline CDR1 reads LGHNA; CDR2 reads YSLEER. CDR3 sequence: CASSQARTDTQYF. The CDR3 DNA is TGCGCCAGCAGCCAGGCCCGCACAGATACGCAGTATTTT.

The chain has TRBV20-1 and TRBJ2-2, with TRBD2 identical over 13 bases. The CDR3 totals 18 residues. Germline values: CDR1 DFQATT, CDR2 SNEGSKA (reference sequence). After removal of 1 base from V and 0 bases from J, the junction contained 5 bases not matched to a gene. The CDR3 DNA is TGCAGTGCTAGAGGGGGACTAGCGGGACGCACGAACACCGGGGAGCTGTTTTTT. This sequence encodes CSARGGLAGRTNTGELFF.

The chain combines TRBV3-1 with TRBJ2-7, with 7 nucleotides matching TRBD2. Germline V gene data show CDR1 as LGHDT and CDR2 as YNNKEL (reference sequence). CDR3 length: 16 amino acids. J gave up 3 bases and V 0 bases, and 8 bases lay outside the gene matches. The CDR3 DNA reads TGTGCCAGCAGCCAAGAGGGGGGGGATAGCGGCTACGAGCAGTACTTC. This gives the protein CASSQEGGDSGYEQYF.

This clonotype was detected only a few times. V usage is TRBV7-2 and J usage is TRBJ2-2; the match to TRBD1 covers 7 bases. Germline V CDR1 and CDR2: SGHTA, FQGNSA. V dropped 8 bases and J dropped 6; count of bases not matched to a gene: 9. This CDR3 region has 14 residues. CDR3 protein: CASRRTGLAGELFF. The CDR3 bases are TGTGCCAGCCGAAGGACAGGATTAGCCGGGGAGCTGTTTTTT.

In this sample, this clonotype turned up many times. CDR3 in amino acids: CASSQVVTGGNTEAFF. CDR3 nucleotide sequence: TGTGCCAGCAGCCAAGTCGTTACAGGGGGGAACACTGAAGCTTTCTTT. The rearrangement uses TRBV3-1 and TRBJ1-1, with 8 positions matching TRBD1. The germline V gene has CDR1 LGHDT and CDR2 YNNKEL (reference sequence). CDR3 size: 16 residues. Trimming took 1 base from V and 1 from J; bases not matched to a gene: 5.

This clonotype was found a few times. One junction end disagrees with the germline gene, perhaps due to a read error. The chain couples TRBV27 to TRBJ2-7; D is uncertain. The germline CDR1 and CDR2 sequences are MNHEY and SMNVEV (reference sequence). The CDR3 consists of 13 residues. The CDR3 coding sequence is TGTGCCAGCAGTTCTGAAACGGTGGTCGGCGGAAACTTC. It specifies CASSSETVVGGNF.

The chain joins TRBV5-1 to TRBJ2-7; 10 positions match TRBD1. The J segment lost 11 bases and the V segment lost 6 bases, leaving 14 bases of the junction unmatched. Germline V gene sequence: CDR1 SGHRS, CDR2 YFSETQ. The CDR3 is 14 residues long. CDR3 sequence (DNA): TGCGCCAGCAAATCTCCGGGACAGGGGCCTTTGGAGTACTTC. Translated: CASKSPGQGPLEYF.

This clonotype was picked up a small number of times. V gene TRBV7-2 combines with J gene TRBJ2-5; D possibly corresponds to TRBD2 (5 bases). From germline, CDR1 is SGHTA and CDR2 FQGNSA. This CDR3 is 15 amino acids long. Trimming removed 5 bases at V and 5 bases at J, with 18 bases between. The CDR3 protein is CASSLTSGGGETQYF. The CDR3 nucleotides are TGTGCCAGCAGCCTGACAAGCGGCGGCGGGGAGACCCAGTACTTC.

Only a few counts were recorded for this clonotype. The V call is TRBV12-3 or TRBV12-4, the J call TRBJ2-7, with a weak D call TRBD1 (6 bases). The ends were cut back, 6 bases at V and 6 bases at J, with 12 bases in the middle. The CDR3 sequence is 12 residues long. The CDR3 region has the DNA TGTGCCAGCAGCCCCAGGGGACGCGAGCAGTACTTC. Translated: CASSPRGREQYF.

Only a few counts were recorded for this clonotype. This sequence joins TRBV11-2 and TRBJ2-5; 13 bases line up with TRBD2. Germline values: CDR1 SGHAT, CDR2 FQNNGV. CDR3 length equals 17 residues. The V gene end was trimmed by 0 bases and the J gene end by 5 bases; junction bases not matched to a gene: 6. The CDR3 DNA reads as TGTGCCAGCAGCTTAGATGGGACTAGCGGGATAGGGGAGACCCAGTACTTC. Translated, it gives CASSLDGTSGIGETQYF.

V is TRBV6-5 and J is TRBJ1-1; D unclear. The CDR3 has 15 residues. Trimming took off 0 bases at V and 1 base at J, with 9 bases between the two ends. The germline V gene encodes CDR1 MNHEY and CDR2 SVGAGI. The CDR3 region is CASSYSGASNTEAFF. CDR3 DNA sequence: TGTGCCAGCAGTTACTCCGGAGCCTCGAACACTGAAGCTTTCTTT.

This clonotype came up a few times. Mismatch with germline at one junction end may stem from a read error. The genes are TRBV27 and TRBJ1-6, with unresolved D. This CDR3 is 12 amino acids long. Germline V lookup: CDR1 MNHEY, CDR2 SMNVEV (reference sequence). CDR3 protein: CASARLGGPFGF. The CDR3 nucleotides are TGTGCCAGCGCCAGGCTAGGAGGCCCATTTGGTTTT.

The gene calls are TRBV7-9 and TRBJ2-3; perhaps TRBD2 as D (5 bases). Germline-derived CDR1 and CDR2 are SEHNR and FQNEAQ (reference sequence). Trimming took off 5 bases at V and 2 bases at J, with 14 bases between the two ends. The CDR3 is 15 amino acids. DNA for the CDR3: TGTGCCAGCAGCCCACCGAGCGGCAACACAGATACGCAGTATTTT. Amino acids: CASSPPSGNTDTQYF.

This clonotype was recorded only once. The germline gene is not matched at one end of the junction; a read error may be the cause. CDR3 nucleotide sequence: TGCCGCGTTGACGGTTATGGCTACACCTTC. It is translated as CRVDGYGYTF. The chain couples TRBV29-1 to TRBJ1-2; D is ambiguous. In germline, CDR1 is SQVTM, CDR2 ANQGSEA. CDR3 length: 10 amino acids.

In its sample, this clonotype was seen a few times. This chain links TRBV7-9 with TRBJ2-1, with 7 bases lining up with TRBD2. There are 14 residues in the CDR3. Germline assignment: CDR1 SEHNR and CDR2 FQNEAQ (reference sequence). J gave up 5 bases and V 3 bases, and 4 bases lay outside the gene matches. CDR3 bases: TGTGCCAGCAGCTTCACGACTAGCCACAATGAGCAGTTCTTC. Translation gives CASSFTTSHNEQFF.

CDR3 protein: CSTGQGAGEQYF. The CDR3 nucleotides are TGCAGCACCGGACAGGGGGCAGGCGAGCAGTACTTC. The V call is TRBV29-1, the J call TRBJ2-7; 11 positions match TRBD1. Trimming at V came to 8 bases and at J to 6 bases, leaving 6 bases not matched to a gene. Germline V lookup: CDR1 SQVTM, CDR2 ANQGSEA. This CDR3 region has 12 residues.